This is a list of T cell receptor beta chains from one sample in a study of T-cell reconstitution after alpha-beta-depleted transplantation in children. From the PCR reads, TCRdb called clonotypes with MiXCR, one entry per CDR3 protein. The sample has under 250,000 distinct CDR3 sequences; about 24% are singletons. Sequences were derived from PBMCs, mostly from graft donor cells, sampled 360 days after TCRalphabeta/CD19-depleted stem cell transplant. These receptors were obtained from a female patient aged 2 to 10 who had a stem cell transplant for congenital amegakaryocytic thrombocytopenia, so the T cells may come from the graft donor. Both conserved end residues are part of each CDR3. The D gene is left open where the match is weak. Clone size is stated in some rows and not others, as once, few, many or a class when expanded.

TRBV24-1,TRBJ2-5,.,few,TGTGCCACCAGTCGGGACCAAGAGACCCAGTACTTC,CATSRDQETQYF
TRBV12-3/TRBV12-4,TRBJ1-1,.,.,TGTGCCAGCAGTTTAGCACGGGTTTTGTCTGAAGCTTTCTTT,CASSLARVLSEAFF
TRBV28,TRBJ2-2,TRBD1,.,TGTGCCAGCAGGGACAGGTTGGGGGCCGGGGAGCTGTTTTTT,CASRDRLGAGELFF
TRBV12-3/TRBV12-4,TRBJ2-3,.,.,TGTGCCAGCAGCCGTAGACAGGCGACCTCCACAGATACGCAGTATTTT,CASSRRQATSTDTQYF
TRBV15,TRBJ2-5,TRBD2,many,TGTGCCACCAGCCCGAGTCTTCCTAGCGGGGGTCAAGAGACCCAGTACTTC,CATSPSLPSGGQETQYF
TRBV4-3,TRBJ2-5,TRBD2,.,TGCGCCAGCAGCCAACAAGCGGGAGGGTACCAAGAGACCCAGTACTTC,CASSQQAGGYQETQYF
TRBV6-4,TRBJ2-5,.,.,TGTGCCAGCAGGACTCGATGGCCTCAAGGTCCAGCGCAAGAGACCCAGTACTTC,CASRTRWPQGPAQETQYF
TRBV30,TRBJ2-3,TRBD2,.,TGTGCCTGGAGACCAAAAGCGGGAGTGGATACGCAGTATTTT,CAWRPKAGVDTQYF
TRBV3-1,TRBJ2-1,TRBD2,few,TGTGCCAGCAGACGACTAGCGGGGGAGGACAGTGAGCAGTTCTTC,CASRRLAGEDSEQFF
TRBV5-6,TRBJ2-7,TRBD2,.,TGTGCCAGCAGCTTGGGAAGATATGACAGTCTCGGGCGGGGGACCTACGAGCAGTACTTC,CASSLGRYDSLGRGTYEQYF
TRBV5-1,TRBJ2-2,TRBD1,.,TGCGCCAGCAGCTTTCTCCCGGGACAGCTATCTACGAACACCGGGGAGCTGTTTTTT,CASSFLPGQLSTNTGELFF
TRBV4-1,TRBJ1-1,TRBD1,many,TGCGCCAGCAGCCGTGACAGGGGGCGCGAGGCTTTCTTT,CASSRDRGREAFF
TRBV28,TRBJ2-3,.,few,TGTGCCAGCAGTTTCCGAAGCGGCAGCACAGATACGCAGTATTTT,CASSFRSGSTDTQYF
TRBV14,TRBJ2-4,.,few,TGTGCCAGCAGCCAAGACTACGGTCTTCAGTACTTC,CASSQDYGLQYF
TRBV29-1,TRBJ1-1,.,many,TGCAGCGTTGGTTGGGGCAGAAGATGGACTGAAGCTTTCTTT,CSVGWGRRWTEAFF
TRBV14,TRBJ2-5,.,.,TGTGCCAGAAGTTTTCACCTGGAAGAGACCCAGTACTTC,CARSFHLEETQYF
TRBV28,TRBJ2-5,.,.,TGTGCCAGCAGTGGTGGACATATAGAGACCCAGTACTTC,CASSGGHIETQYF
TRBV7-9,TRBJ1-4,.,few,TGTGCCAGCAGCTTCAGCGTATCTAATGAAAAACTGTTTTTT,CASSFSVSNEKLFF
TRBV18,TRBJ2-7,.,once,TGTGCCAGCTCACCGTCGGGGGAGTTGGGGGAGCAGTACTTC,CASSPSGELGEQYF
TRBV12-3/TRBV12-4,TRBJ2-7,.,many,TGTGCCAGCAGTAGGACACCGGCCTTCGAGCAGTACTTC,CASSRTPAFEQYF
TRBV5-6,TRBJ2-3,TRBD1,many,TGTGCCAGCAGCTCCTACAGGGGATCAGATACGCAGTATTTT,CASSSYRGSDTQYF
TRBV5-1,TRBJ2-5,.,many,TGCGCCAGCAGCTTGGTGGCAGAAGAGACCCAGTACTTC,CASSLVAEETQYF
TRBV14,TRBJ1-1,.,.,TGTGCCAGCAGCCAAATCCGGGAAACCTATTACGCTTTCTTT,CASSQIRETYYAFF
TRBV5-1,TRBJ2-1,TRBD1,many,TGCGCCAGCAGCATCGGCGACAGGGACGGCAATGAGCAGTTCTTC,CASSIGDRDGNEQFF
TRBV28,TRBJ1-2,.,.,TGCTCCTGTTATGGACTCTATGGCTACACCTTC,CSCYGLYGYTF
TRBV7-6,TRBJ2-2,.,once,TGTGCCAGCAGCTTAGCACCGGGGGCGAACACCGGGGAGCTGTTTTTT,CASSLAPGANTGELFF
TRBV12-3/TRBV12-4,TRBJ2-5,.,.,TGTGCCAGCAGTTTATATGGGCCAAAAGAGACCCAGTACTTC,CASSLYGPKETQYF
TRBV5-6,TRBJ1-5,.,.,TGTGCCAGCAGCCGCGCCGGGATTACCGATAGCAATCAGCCCCAGCATTTT,CASSRAGITDSNQPQHF
TRBV6-5,TRBJ1-6,.,.,TGTGCCAGCAGTTACGGCAGGTTGGGTAATTCACCCCTCCACTTT,CASSYGRLGNSPLHF
TRBV5-5,TRBJ2-7,TRBD2,.,TGTGCCAGCAGCTTGGCCCCCGAAAGCGGGAGGGGGGACGAGCAGTACTTC,CASSLAPESGRGDEQYF
TRBV10-3,TRBJ2-3,TRBD2,.,TGTGCCATCGCTAGCGGGATCGGGGATACGCAGTATTTT,CAIASGIGDTQYF
TRBV6-2/TRBV6-3,TRBJ2-7,TRBD2,.,TGTGCCAGCAGTGCCTCGCGGACGGGAGGGCTGGCCCACGAGCAGTACTTC,CASSASRTGGLAHEQYF
TRBV20-1,TRBJ1-2,.,.,TGCAGTGCTACGCACTCGAGGGACTATGGCTACACCTTC,CSATHSRDYGYTF
TRBV12-3/TRBV12-4,TRBJ2-2,TRBD2,.,TGTGCCAGCAGTCCCCGAGCGGGGGCCTACGGGGAGCTGTTTTTT,CASSPRAGAYGELFF
TRBV6-1,TRBJ2-7,TRBD1,.,TGTGCCAGCAAGGGATCGGACAGGCCGAACTACGAGCAGTACTTC,CASKGSDRPNYEQYF
TRBV29-1,TRBJ2-2,TRBD1,few,TGCAGCGTTGAGGGACAGCCGAACACCGGGGAGCTGTTTTTT,CSVEGQPNTGELFF
TRBV12-5,TRBJ2-1,.,few,TGTGCTAGTGGTTTTGGGGGACCCTACAATGAGCAGTTCTTC,CASGFGGPYNEQFF
TRBV7-2,TRBJ1-5,TRBD1,many,TGTGCCAGCAGCCCCGGTCTCGGGACAGGGTACCAGCCCCAGCATTTT,CASSPGLGTGYQPQHF
TRBV6-2/TRBV6-3,TRBJ1-1,.,.,TGTGCCAGCAGTTACCCTCGGGCCAGAATGAACACTGAAGCTTTCTTT,CASSYPRARMNTEAFF
TRBV29-1,TRBJ2-7,.,many,TGCAGCGTTGTGAGCTTCCGGGGATACGAGCAGTACTTC,CSVVSFRGYEQYF
TRBV28,TRBJ2-2,.,many,TGTGCCAGCAGTTTCTCCGGGGAGCTGTTTTTT,CASSFSGELFF
TRBV10-3,TRBJ2-1,TRBD2,few,TGTGCCATCAGTTTGACTAGCGGGGGAATGGAGCAGTTCTTC,CAISLTSGGMEQFF
TRBV20-1,TRBJ1-2,.,.,TGCAGTGCTAGTTCAGGTACATACGGCTACACCTTC,CSASSGTYGYTF
TRBV7-9,TRBJ2-7,.,few,TGTGCCAGCAGCTCTAGTGGGGGCTACGAGCAGTACTTC,CASSSSGGYEQYF
TRBV27,TRBJ1-2,TRBD1,few,TGTGCCAGCAGTACAGGGGAATTAGTTGGTAATCCTGGCTACACCTTC,CASSTGELVGNPGYTF
TRBV4-3,TRBJ2-1,.,.,TGCGCCAGCAGCCAAATGACATTACGCTCGAGGAATGAGCAGTTCTTC,CASSQMTLRSRNEQFF
TRBV6-1,TRBJ2-7,.,.,TGTGCCAGCAGTCCGACCTCGGATCCCTACGAGCAGTACTTC,CASSPTSDPYEQYF
TRBV6-1,TRBJ1-1,.,few,TGTGCCAGCAGTGTAGACTTGGGGGGCACTGAAGCTTTCTTT,CASSVDLGGTEAFF
TRBV11-1,TRBJ2-3,.,few,TGTGCCAGCAGCTTAGTGGTCGGGCCGGATTGGGATAGCACAGATACGCAGTATTTT,CASSLVVGPDWDSTDTQYF
TRBV28,TRBJ2-7,.,few,TGTGCCAGCAGTATAAATTCCGTAATCGGGCGGCGTGAGGACTACGAGCAGTACTTC,CASSINSVIGRREDYEQYF
TRBV4-1,TRBJ2-7,.,.,TGCGCCAGCAGCAGGGTCCCGACGGGCGAGCAGTACTTC,CASSRVPTGEQYF